This TCR beta chain was profiled in a study of blood T cell repertoires in COVID-19. Looking at the study overall: The analysed material was cDNA or gDNA that came from T cells, B-cell-depleted T cells, or PBMCs.

Sequencing used immunoSEQ multiplex PCR; TCRdb keeps in-frame clones, though not all of them. The sample gives 150,000 to 200,000 clones, 89% of which show up once; 1.5% to 2% is in the top ten. Trimming pared 4 bases from V and 5 bases from J, leaving 5 bases between. The CDR3 extends over 11 amino acids. Germline assignment: CDR1 SNHLY and CDR2 FYNNEI. This chain connects TRBV2 to TRBJ2-5, with D unresolved. Sequences were obtained from peripheral blood. The TCR sequence derives from a man aged 18 to 30 who had recovered from COVID-19. The CDR3 nucleotides read TGTGCCAGCAGTGTTGAGGAGACCCAGTACTTC. The encoded protein is CASSVEETQYF.